This T cell receptor (beta chain) was identified in a study of T-cell reconstitution after alpha-beta-depleted transplantation in children (dated by TCRdb to 2016 to 2017). Background on the whole study: T-cell immune reconstitution after TCRalphabeta/CD19-depleted allogeneic hematopoietic cell transplantation in children was quantitatively tracked in the study by means of TCR repertoire profiling.

The library was obtained by PCR. This sample was sequenced with an Illumina HiSeq 2500. Molecular barcoding was employed in the preparation of TCR libraries, with unique molecular identifiers being used to normalize TCRbeta repertoire quantification. Using fastp trimming at Q25 and MiXCR clonotype assembly, TCRdb reanalyzed the public sequencing data and kept in-frame beta chains. All rows with the same CDR3 protein become a single entry with the most common DNA and genes. The sample table contains 350,000 to 400,000 distinct CDR3 sequences; only one count was recorded for roughly 22% of them. The ten largest clones capture about 3.8% of the sample. Ten or more counts support this clonotype. Its target antigen remains unknown. Within one base of it there is no much larger clone, and no base qualities were kept. According to the germline V gene, CDR1 reads KGHDR and CDR2 reads SFDVKD. The CDR3 measures 16 amino acids from cysteine to phenylalanine. The entry retains the CDR3 DNA only, 48 bases that are in frame from base 1. Trimming removed 4 bases from V and 5 bases from J, leaving 19 bases between the germline ends.

The sequences come from PBMCs from the stem cell graft donor, collected from the stem cell graft. The sequence is built from TRBV24-1 and TRBJ2-5; perhaps TRBD1 is the D gene, with 6 bases matching. The origin of this receptor is a human donor who donated a stem cell graft to a child with acute myeloid leukemia. In nucleotides, the sequence is TGTGCCACCAGTGACCCTCTCTCAGGGGCACGGGAGACCCAGTACTTC. Translation gives CATSDPLSGARETQYF.